The entry that follows covers one TCR beta chain sequence. The antigen remains unidentified. The data derive from a study of identical twins. Study-level findings and limits: Those out-of-frame alpha sequences shared by twins showed an excess of low generation probability.

The germline gives CDR1 ENHRY, CDR2 SYGVKD. The CDR3 is made up of 12 amino acids. V lost 4 bases and J 10 bases, leaving 11 bases between the germline ends. cDNA carried unique molecular identifiers, and a universal primer site was added by template switching. In TCRdb, the 5' RACE reads were re-called with MiXCR into one record per CDR3 protein. The data contain approximately 500,000 distinct CDR3 sequences, approximately 24% of them seen just once; the ten biggest clones take up roughly 3%. This same sample was also part of a study on T cells expressing NK-cell markers.

The TCR originated in a woman aged 18-30 years in good health. Sequencing used CD4+ T cells sorted from blood. The chain uses TRBV10-3 and TRBJ2-1; D is unresolved. The CDR3 reads CAISALAEEQFF. In DNA form, the CDR3 reads TGTGCCATCAGTGCTTTGGCGGAAGAGCAGTTCTTC.